A selection of T cell receptor beta chains follows, all from one sample in a study of regulatory T cells in long-lasting Graves disease. From the multiplex PCR reads, TCRdb called clonotypes with MiXCR, one entry per CDR3 protein. This table holds some 250,000 distinct CDR3 sequences, 15% to 20% found once. These data also formed part of another study, on T cells in Graves' hyperthyroidism and ophthalmopathy.

The sample here was peripheral blood mononuclear cells (PBMCs), taken at new diagnosis, from a patient treated with antithyroid drugs. Receptors were obtained from a woman aged 25 to 45 with Graves disease. CDR3s include the opening cysteine and the closing phenylalanine or tryptophan. The D gene is left open where the match is weak. The size field is filled for only some rows; it gives once, few, many or a size class.

J: TRBJ2-2; size: .; D: .; V: TRBV20-1; CDR3: CSGTGHANTGELFF; DNA: TGCAGCGGGACGGGACACGCGAACACCGGGGAGCTGTTTTTT
J: TRBJ2-7; size: many; D: TRBD1; V: TRBV6-5; CDR3: CASSYLGTGSYEQYF; DNA: TGTGCCAGCAGTTACTTGGGGACAGGCTCCTACGAGCAGTACTTC
J: TRBJ1-1; size: many; D: .; V: TRBV20-1; CDR3: CSSPGNGQLNTEAFF; DNA: TGCAGTTCCCCCGGTAACGGGCAACTGAACACTGAAGCTTTCTTT
J: TRBJ1-2; size: many; D: .; V: TRBV6-1; CDR3: CASSITEGGYTF; DNA: TGTGCCAGCAGCATAACAGAGGGCGGCTACACCTTC
J: TRBJ2-5; size: few; D: .; V: TRBV11-2; CDR3: CASSPSCGQETQYF; DNA: TGTGCCAGCAGCCCCAGCTGCGGTCAAGAGACCCAGTACTTC
J: TRBJ1-1; size: many; D: TRBD1; V: TRBV2; CDR3: CALQVRTGTGNTEAFF; DNA: TGTGCCCTCCAGGTGCGGACAGGGACAGGGAACACTGAAGCTTTCTTT
J: TRBJ2-1; size: .; D: .; V: TRBV10-3; CDR3: CAISVGVGNEQFF; DNA: TGTGCCATCAGTGTTGGGGTTGGCAATGAGCAGTTCTTC
J: TRBJ2-7; size: many; D: .; V: TRBV7-9; CDR3: CASSLAPGWQYF; DNA: TGTGCCAGCAGCTTAGCTCCAGGGTGGCAGTACTTC
J: TRBJ2-7; size: many; D: .; V: TRBV9; CDR3: CASSVDEGAYEQYF; DNA: TGTGCCAGCAGCGTAGATGAAGGGGCCTACGAGCAGTACTTC
J: TRBJ1-5; size: many; D: .; V: TRBV18; CDR3: CASRVAGNQPQHF; DNA: TGTGCCAGCCGGGTCGCGGGCAATCAGCCCCAGCATTTT
J: TRBJ1-4; size: .; D: .; V: TRBV12-3/TRBV12-4; CDR3: CASSPTRAGRGEKLFF; DNA: TGTGCCAGCAGTCCGACTCGGGCCGGGCGGGGTGAAAAACTGTTTTTT
J: TRBJ2-7; size: many; D: .; V: TRBV28; CDR3: CASITGSVGQGGDSYEQYF; DNA: TGTGCCAGCATTACAGGCAGTGTCGGACAGGGAGGGGACTCCTACGAGCAGTACTTC
J: TRBJ2-7; size: few; D: .; V: TRBV6-5; CDR3: CASSNSNVGIPYEQYF; DNA: TGTGCCAGCAGTAACTCGAATGTTGGAATCCCCTACGAGCAGTACTTC
J: TRBJ1-4; size: many; D: .; V: TRBV12-3/TRBV12-4; CDR3: CASSFRGTSNEKLFF; DNA: TGTGCCAGCAGTTTCAGAGGGACGAGTAATGAAAAACTGTTTTTT
J: TRBJ2-2; size: many; D: .; V: TRBV11-2; CDR3: CASSPRVNTGELFF; DNA: TGTGCCAGCAGTCCCAGGGTGAACACCGGGGAGCTGTTTTTT
J: TRBJ1-1; size: many; D: .; V: TRBV19; CDR3: CASSTSGATNTEAFF; DNA: TGTGCCAGTAGTACCTCCGGGGCTACTAACACTGAAGCTTTCTTT
J: TRBJ1-1; size: many; D: .; V: TRBV18; CDR3: CASSPGRGMENTEAFF; DNA: TGTGCCAGCTCACCGGGCAGGGGAATGGAGAACACTGAAGCTTTCTTT
J: TRBJ2-6; size: .; D: TRBD2; V: TRBV4-1; CDR3: CASSPVAGAGSGANVLTF; DNA: TGCGCCAGCAGCCCGGTAGCGGGGGCCGGCTCTGGGGCCAACGTCCTGACTTTC
J: TRBJ1-6; size: many; D: .; V: TRBV7-6; CDR3: CASSSLTETSPLHF; DNA: TGTGCCAGCAGCTCTTTGACAGAAACTTCACCCCTCCACTTT
J: TRBJ1-2; size: .; D: .; V: TRBV5-1; CDR3: CASSLSFGTNCGYTF; DNA: TGCGCCAGCAGCTTGAGTTTCGGAACTAACTGTGGCTACACCTTC
J: TRBJ1-2; size: many; D: TRBD1; V: TRBV3-1; CDR3: CASSQEGTGFSGPYGYTF; DNA: TGTGCCAGCAGCCAGGAGGGGACAGGTTTCTCTGGCCCCTATGGCTACACCTTC
J: TRBJ2-3; size: .; D: .; V: TRBV13; CDR3: CASSLQRHMKTDTQYF; DNA: TGTGCCAGCAGCCTCCAGAGACATATGAAGACAGATACGCAGTATTTT
J: TRBJ1-6; size: many; D: .; V: TRBV20-1; CDR3: CSANGQLHNSPLHF; DNA: TGCAGTGCTAATGGACAGTTACATAATTCACCCCTCCACTTT
J: TRBJ2-7; size: many; D: TRBD2; V: TRBV6-1; CDR3: CASSVSSGGPVNEQYF; DNA: TGTGCCAGCAGTGTATCTAGCGGGGGGCCCGTTAACGAGCAGTACTTC
J: TRBJ1-4; size: many; D: .; V: TRBV2; CDR3: CASSSIGAGEKLFF; DNA: TGTGCCAGCAGTTCCATCGGAGCCGGTGAAAAACTGTTTTTT
J: TRBJ1-5; size: many; D: .; V: TRBV6-9; CDR3: CASSYFLHPRGNQPQHF; DNA: TGTGCCAGCAGTTACTTTCTACACCCCAGGGGCAATCAGCCCCAGCATTTT
J: TRBJ1-5; size: many; D: .; V: TRBV20-1; CDR3: CSASERSQQQPQHF; DNA: TGCAGTGCTAGCGAACGGAGTCAGCAGCAGCCCCAGCATTTT
J: TRBJ1-6; size: many; D: .; V: TRBV4-1; CDR3: CASSQLSPGSPLHF; DNA: TGCGCCAGCAGCCAACTCTCCCCCGGGTCACCCCTCCACTTT
J: TRBJ2-3; size: few; D: TRBD2; V: TRBV19; CDR3: CASSIGGAKDTQYF; DNA: TGTGCCAGTAGTATCGGGGGGGCCAAAGATACGCAGTATTTT
J: TRBJ1-1; size: many; D: .; V: TRBV7-2; CDR3: CASSLGWGMYTEAFF; DNA: TGTGCCAGCAGCTTAGGGTGGGGAATGTACACTGAAGCTTTCTTT
J: TRBJ1-5; size: many; D: .; V: TRBV5-6; CDR3: CASSQINQPQHF; DNA: TGTGCCAGCAGCCAGATCAATCAGCCCCAGCATTTT
J: TRBJ1-1; size: many; D: .; V: TRBV6-2/TRBV6-3; CDR3: CASCYGTSSRAFF; DNA: TGTGCCAGCTGTTACGGGACCTCCAGCCGGGCTTTCTTT
J: TRBJ1-2; size: many; D: TRBD1; V: TRBV27; CDR3: CASSYRDRSISNYGYTF; DNA: TGTGCCAGCAGTTACCGGGACAGGAGCATTAGTAACTATGGCTACACCTTC
J: TRBJ1-5; size: many; D: .; V: TRBV5-1; CDR3: CASSPSGNQPQHF; DNA: TGTGCCAGCAGCCCCTCGGGGAATCAGCCCCAGCATTTT
J: TRBJ1-1; size: many; D: .; V: TRBV27; CDR3: CASSLGHNTEAFF; DNA: TGTGCCAGCAGTTTGGGACACAACACTGAAGCTTTCTTT
J: TRBJ2-7; size: .; D: .; V: TRBV7-9; CDR3: CARGESRGIPKEYF; DNA: TGTGCCAGGGGGGAAAGCCGGGGCATACCCAAGGAGTACTTC
J: TRBJ2-3; size: few; D: TRBD1; V: TRBV4-1; CDR3: CASSTRRTGGVTDTQYF; DNA: TGCGCCAGCAGCACGCGGCGGACAGGGGGTGTCACAGATACGCAGTATTTT
J: TRBJ1-2; size: many; D: .; V: TRBV6-2/TRBV6-3; CDR3: CASSSAQGRISGYTF; DNA: TGTGCCAGCAGTTCGGCACAGGGTCGGATAAGTGGCTACACCTTC
J: TRBJ1-2; size: many; D: TRBD1; V: TRBV4-2; CDR3: CASSHYGTENYGYTF; DNA: TGTGCCAGCAGCCACTACGGGACAGAAAACTATGGCTACACCTTC
J: TRBJ2-2; size: .; D: TRBD2; V: TRBV20-1; CDR3: CSARVASGVNTGELFF; DNA: TGCAGTGCTAGAGTGGCTAGCGGGGTGAACACCGGGGAGCTGTTTTTT
J: TRBJ2-2; size: many; D: .; V: TRBV5-1; CDR3: CASSLRPQDTGELFF; DNA: TGCGCCAGCAGCTTGAGGCCTCAGGACACCGGGGAGCTGTTTTTT
J: TRBJ2-7; size: few; D: .; V: TRBV19; CDR3: CASSTPMNYEQYF; DNA: TGTGCCAGTAGTACCCCGATGAACTACGAGCAGTACTTC